This entry is about one TCR beta chain. The authors amplified TCR beta CDR3 regions from RNA transcripts. The first round was an RT-PCR with HTBI primers, and the second round was a multiplex PCR. TCRdb reanalysed the multiplex PCR reads using MiXCR and keeps one entry per CDR3 protein. The table lists 200,000 to 250,000 distinct CDR3 sequences, 20% to 25% of them singletons. Ophthalmopathy cases showed moderate-to-severe activity, scoring CAS ≥3 and NOSPECS ≥4, with duration under 3 months. From fresh peripheral blood, roughly 11 ml in volume, the PBMCs were obtained. Germline values: CDR1 GTSNPN, CDR2 SVGIG (reference sequence). Trimming removed 4 bases from V and 7 bases from J; junction bases left unmatched: 3. The CDR3 is 12 amino acids. The source of the sample is a study of Graves' ophthalmopathy and Graves' hyperthyroidism.

Source material: peripheral blood. The chain recombines TRBV30 with TRBJ2-7; the match to TRBD1 covers 11 bases. The TCR sequence derives from a woman in her 50s with Graves' ophthalmopathy. The CDR3: CAWTGTGGEQYF. In nucleotides, the CDR3 is TGTGCCTGGACCGGGACAGGGGGTGAGCAGTACTTC.